This record covers a single TCR beta chain. Its cognate antigen is unknown. Amplification used 60 Vbeta primers and 13 Jbeta primers. Generated by immunoSEQ multiplex PCR, the TCRdb table keeps only in-frame clones and is missing some. The sample records about 190,000 clones, roughly 80% being singletons. This sample was taken from a study of cytomegalovirus exposure and HLA in healthy donors. Background on the study: One earlier analysis, a look at around 170 million T cells, found about 100 million unique TCR beta sequences. Regarding the study as a whole: Clonal expansion, a later analysis showed, was greater in HLA-associated TCR beta chains than in equally common others. Reportedly, a later analysis found an Asian-associated ancestry cluster had fewer N-insertions than the roughly 700-donor mean. Later genetic work tied a missense DCLRE1C variant to beta-chain V and J trimming.

The CDR3 loop spans 16 amino acids. V gave up 1 base and J gave up 3 bases, with 15 bases separating them. In germline, CDR1 is MNHNS, CDR2 SASEGT. Sequencing was done on a sample of PBMCs. This sequence was found in a woman between 50 and 59 years old in good health and CMV-seropositive. V gene TRBV6-1 combines with J gene TRBJ1-2; D may be TRBD1 (5 bases). CDR3 residues: CASSEGGASWDYGYTF. The CDR3 region has the DNA TGTGCCAGCAGTGAAGGTGGGGCTTCTTGGGACTATGGCTACACCTTC.